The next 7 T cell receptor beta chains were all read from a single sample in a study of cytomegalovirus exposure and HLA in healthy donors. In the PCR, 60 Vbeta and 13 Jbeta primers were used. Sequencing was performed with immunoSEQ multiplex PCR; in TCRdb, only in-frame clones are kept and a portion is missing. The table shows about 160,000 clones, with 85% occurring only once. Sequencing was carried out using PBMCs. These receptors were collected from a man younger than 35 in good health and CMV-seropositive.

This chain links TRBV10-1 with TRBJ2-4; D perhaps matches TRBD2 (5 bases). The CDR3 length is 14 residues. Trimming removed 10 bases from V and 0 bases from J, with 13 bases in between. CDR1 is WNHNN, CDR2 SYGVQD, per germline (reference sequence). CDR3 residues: CANPSRGAKNIQYF. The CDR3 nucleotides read TGCGCCAACCCAAGCCGGGGAGCCAAAAACATTCAGTACTTC.

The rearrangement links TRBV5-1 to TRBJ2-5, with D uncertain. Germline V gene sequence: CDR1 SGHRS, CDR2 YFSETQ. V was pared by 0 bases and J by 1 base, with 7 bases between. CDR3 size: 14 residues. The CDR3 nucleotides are TGCGCCAGCAGCTTGGTGACATCCCAAGAGACCCAGTACTTC. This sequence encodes CASSLVTSQETQYF. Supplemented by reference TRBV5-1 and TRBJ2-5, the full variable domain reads KAGVTQTPRYLIKTRGQQVTLSCSPISGHRSVSWYQQTPGQGLQFLFEYFSETQRNKGNFPGRFSGRQFSNSRSEMNVSTLELGDSALYLCASSLVTSQETQYFGPGTRLLVL.

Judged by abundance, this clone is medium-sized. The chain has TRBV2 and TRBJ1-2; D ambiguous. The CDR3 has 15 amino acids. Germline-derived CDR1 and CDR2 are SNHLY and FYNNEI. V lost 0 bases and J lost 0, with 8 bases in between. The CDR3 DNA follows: TGTGCCAGCAGTGAAGCCCGTCAGGCTAACTATGGCTACACCTTC. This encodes CASSEARQANYGYTF.

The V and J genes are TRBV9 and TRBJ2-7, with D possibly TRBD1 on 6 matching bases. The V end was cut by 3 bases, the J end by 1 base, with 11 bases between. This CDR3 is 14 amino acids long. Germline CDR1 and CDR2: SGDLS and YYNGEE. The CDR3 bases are TGTGCCAGCAGCGAGGGGACACTTTCCTACGAGCAGTACTTC. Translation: CASSEGTLSYEQYF.

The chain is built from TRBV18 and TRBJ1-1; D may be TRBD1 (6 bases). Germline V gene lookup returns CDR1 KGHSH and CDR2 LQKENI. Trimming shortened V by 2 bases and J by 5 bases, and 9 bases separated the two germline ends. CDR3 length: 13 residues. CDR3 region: CASSPIGQTEAFF. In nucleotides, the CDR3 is TGTGCCAGCTCACCAATTGGACAGACTGAAGCTTTCTTT.

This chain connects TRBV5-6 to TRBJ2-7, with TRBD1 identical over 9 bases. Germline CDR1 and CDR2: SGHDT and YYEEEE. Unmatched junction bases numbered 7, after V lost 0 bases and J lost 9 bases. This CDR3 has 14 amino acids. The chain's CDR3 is CASSLDRGLSGQYF. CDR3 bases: TGTGCCAGCAGCTTGGACAGGGGGCTGAGTGGGCAGTACTTC.

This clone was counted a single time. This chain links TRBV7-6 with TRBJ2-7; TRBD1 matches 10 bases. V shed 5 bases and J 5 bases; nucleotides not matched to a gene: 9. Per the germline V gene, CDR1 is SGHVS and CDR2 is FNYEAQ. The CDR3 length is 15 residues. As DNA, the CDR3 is TGTGCCAGCAGCCCAAGACAGGGGGCTTCGAACGAGCAGTACTTC. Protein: CASSPRQGASNEQYF.